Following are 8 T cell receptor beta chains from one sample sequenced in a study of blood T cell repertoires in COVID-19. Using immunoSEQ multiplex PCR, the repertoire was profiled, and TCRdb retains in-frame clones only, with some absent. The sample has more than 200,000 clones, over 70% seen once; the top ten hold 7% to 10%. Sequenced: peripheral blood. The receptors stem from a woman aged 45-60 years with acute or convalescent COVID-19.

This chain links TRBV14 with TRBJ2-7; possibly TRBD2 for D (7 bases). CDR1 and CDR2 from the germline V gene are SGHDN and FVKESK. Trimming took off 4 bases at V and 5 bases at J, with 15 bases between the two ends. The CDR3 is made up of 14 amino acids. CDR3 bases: TGTGCCAGCAGCCTAACGGGGGGCACCCACGAGCAGTACTTC. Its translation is CASSLTGGTHEQYF.

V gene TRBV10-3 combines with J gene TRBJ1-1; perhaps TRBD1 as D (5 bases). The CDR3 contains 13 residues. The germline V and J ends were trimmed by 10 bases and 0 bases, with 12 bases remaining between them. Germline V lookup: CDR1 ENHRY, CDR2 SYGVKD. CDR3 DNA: TGTGCCAGCTGCGGGGCAGTGAACACTGAAGCTTTCTTT. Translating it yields CASCGAVNTEAFF.

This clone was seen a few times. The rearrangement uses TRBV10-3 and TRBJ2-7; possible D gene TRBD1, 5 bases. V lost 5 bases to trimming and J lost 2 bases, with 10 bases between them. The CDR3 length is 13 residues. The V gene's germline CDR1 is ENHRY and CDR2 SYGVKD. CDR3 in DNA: TGTGCCATCAGTTCCAGGGAAGCCTACGAGCAGTACTTC. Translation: CAISSREAYEQYF.

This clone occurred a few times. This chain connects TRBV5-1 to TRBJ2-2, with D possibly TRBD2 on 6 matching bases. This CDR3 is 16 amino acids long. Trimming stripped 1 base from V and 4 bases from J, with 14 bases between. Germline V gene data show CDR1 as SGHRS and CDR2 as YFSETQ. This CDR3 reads CASSLRTGVGTGELFF. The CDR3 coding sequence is TGCGCCAGCAGCTTGCGAACGGGAGTGGGCACCGGGGAGCTGTTTTTT.

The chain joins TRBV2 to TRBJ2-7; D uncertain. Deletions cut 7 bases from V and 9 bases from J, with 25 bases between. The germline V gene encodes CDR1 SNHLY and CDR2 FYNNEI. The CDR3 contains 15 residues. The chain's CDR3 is CASTPSTPFPSLQYF. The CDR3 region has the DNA TGTGCCAGCACCCCCTCCACACCCTTCCCATCCCTGCAGTACTTC.

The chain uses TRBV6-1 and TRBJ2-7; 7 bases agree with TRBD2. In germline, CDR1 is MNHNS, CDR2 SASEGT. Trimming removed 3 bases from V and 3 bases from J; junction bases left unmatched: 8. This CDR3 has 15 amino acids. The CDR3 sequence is CASSEGVAGLYEQYF. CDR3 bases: TGTGCCAGCAGTGAGGGGGTAGCGGGCCTCTACGAGCAGTACTTC.

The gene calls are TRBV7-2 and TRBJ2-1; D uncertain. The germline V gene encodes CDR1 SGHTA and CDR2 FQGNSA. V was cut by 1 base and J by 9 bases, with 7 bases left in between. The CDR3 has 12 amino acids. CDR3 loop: CASSLVAGEQFF. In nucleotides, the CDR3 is TGTGCCAGCAGCTTAGTCGCCGGTGAGCAGTTCTTC.

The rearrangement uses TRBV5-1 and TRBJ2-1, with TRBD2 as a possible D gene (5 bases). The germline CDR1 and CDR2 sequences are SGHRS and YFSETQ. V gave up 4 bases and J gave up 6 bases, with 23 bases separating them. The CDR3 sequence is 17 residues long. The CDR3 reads CASSPSFVGVVINEQFF. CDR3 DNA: TGCGCCAGCAGCCCCTCGTTTGTGGGAGTCGTCATCAATGAGCAGTTCTTC.